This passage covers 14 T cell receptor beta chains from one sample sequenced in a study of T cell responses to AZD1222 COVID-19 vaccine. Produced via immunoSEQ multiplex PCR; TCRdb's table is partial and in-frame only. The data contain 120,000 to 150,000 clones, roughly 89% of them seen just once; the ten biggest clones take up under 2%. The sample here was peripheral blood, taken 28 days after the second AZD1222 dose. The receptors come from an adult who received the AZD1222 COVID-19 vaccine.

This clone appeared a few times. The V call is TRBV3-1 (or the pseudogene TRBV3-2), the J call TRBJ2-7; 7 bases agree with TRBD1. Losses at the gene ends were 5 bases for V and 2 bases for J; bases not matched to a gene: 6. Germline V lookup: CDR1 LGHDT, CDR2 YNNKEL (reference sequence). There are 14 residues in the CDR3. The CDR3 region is CASSGGTATYEQYF. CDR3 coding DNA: TGTGCCAGCAGCGGTGGGACAGCGACCTACGAGCAGTACTTC.

The CDR3 here is CASSLRGGANSGANVLTF. For the CDR3, the DNA is TGTGCCAGCAGCTTAAGGGGCGGAGCGAACTCTGGGGCCAACGTCCTGACTTTC. The chain carries TRBV7-9 and TRBJ2-6; a weak D match, TRBD1 (5 bases). Germline CDR1 reads SEHNR; CDR2 reads FQNEAQ (reference sequence). The CDR3 runs 18 residues. V lost 2 bases and J 0 bases, leaving 14 bases between the germline ends.

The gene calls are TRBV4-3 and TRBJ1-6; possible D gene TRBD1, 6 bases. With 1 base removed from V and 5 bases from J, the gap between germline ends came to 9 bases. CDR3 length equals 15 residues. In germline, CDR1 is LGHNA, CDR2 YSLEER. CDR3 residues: CASSQGTADNSPLHF. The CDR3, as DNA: TGCGCCAGCAGCCAAGGGACAGCAGATAATTCACCCCTCCACTTT.

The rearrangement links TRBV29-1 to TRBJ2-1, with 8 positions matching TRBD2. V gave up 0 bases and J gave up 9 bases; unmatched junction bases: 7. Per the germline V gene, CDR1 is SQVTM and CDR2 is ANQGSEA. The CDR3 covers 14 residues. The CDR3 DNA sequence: TGCAGCGTTGAAGATGGACTAGCATTAATTGAGCAGTTCTTC. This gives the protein CSVEDGLALIEQFF.

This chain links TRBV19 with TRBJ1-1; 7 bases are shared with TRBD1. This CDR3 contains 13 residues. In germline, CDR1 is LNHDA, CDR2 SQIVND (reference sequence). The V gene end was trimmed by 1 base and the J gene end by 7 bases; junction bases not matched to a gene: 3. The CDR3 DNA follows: TGTGCCAGTAGTATAGCTCGGACAGGTGAAGCTTTCTTT. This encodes CASSIARTGEAFF.

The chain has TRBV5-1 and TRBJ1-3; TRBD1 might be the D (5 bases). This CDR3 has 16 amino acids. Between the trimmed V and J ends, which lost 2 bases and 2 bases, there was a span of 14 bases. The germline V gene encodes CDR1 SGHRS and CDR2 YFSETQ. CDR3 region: CASSFGGAGAGNTIYF. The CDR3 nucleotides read TGCGCCAGCAGCTTTGGGGGTGCGGGAGCTGGAAACACCATATATTTT.

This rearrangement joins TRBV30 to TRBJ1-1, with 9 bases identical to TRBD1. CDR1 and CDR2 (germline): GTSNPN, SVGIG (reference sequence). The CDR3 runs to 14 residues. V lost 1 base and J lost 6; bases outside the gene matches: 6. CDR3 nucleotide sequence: TGTGCCTGGAGTGAAGGACAGGGGCATTCTGAAGCTTTCTTT. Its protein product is CAWSEGQGHSEAFF.

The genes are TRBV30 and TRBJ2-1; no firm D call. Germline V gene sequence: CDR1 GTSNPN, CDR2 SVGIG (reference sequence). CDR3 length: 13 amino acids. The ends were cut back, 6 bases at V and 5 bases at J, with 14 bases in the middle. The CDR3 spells CACPSVTNNEQFF. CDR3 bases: TGTGCCTGTCCTTCCGTGACAAACAATGAGCAGTTCTTC.

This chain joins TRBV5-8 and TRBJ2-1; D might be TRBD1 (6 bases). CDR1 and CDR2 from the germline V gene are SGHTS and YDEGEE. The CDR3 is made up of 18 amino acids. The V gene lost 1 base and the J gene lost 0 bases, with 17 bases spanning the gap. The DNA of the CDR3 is TGTGCCAGCAGCTTGTACGTAGTCTTGGACAGCTCCTACAATGAGCAGTTCTTC. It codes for CASSLYVVLDSSYNEQFF.

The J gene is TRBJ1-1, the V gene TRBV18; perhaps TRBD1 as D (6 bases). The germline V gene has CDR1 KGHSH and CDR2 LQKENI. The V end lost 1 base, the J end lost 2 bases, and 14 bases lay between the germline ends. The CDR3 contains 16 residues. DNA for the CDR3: TGTGCCAGCTCACCACTTGAGGGACACCTAAACACTGAAGCTTTCTTT. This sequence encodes CASSPLEGHLNTEAFF.

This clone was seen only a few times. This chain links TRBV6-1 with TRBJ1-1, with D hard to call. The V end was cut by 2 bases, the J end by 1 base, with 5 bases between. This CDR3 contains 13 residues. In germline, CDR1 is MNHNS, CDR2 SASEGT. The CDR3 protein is CASSEKENTEAFF. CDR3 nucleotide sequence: TGTGCCAGCAGTGAAAAGGAGAACACTGAAGCTTTCTTT.

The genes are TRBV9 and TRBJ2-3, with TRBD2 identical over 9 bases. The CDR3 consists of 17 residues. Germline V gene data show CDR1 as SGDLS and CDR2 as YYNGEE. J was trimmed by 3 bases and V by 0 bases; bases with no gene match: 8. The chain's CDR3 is CASSVAIAGVGTDTQYF. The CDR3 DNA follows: TGTGCCAGCAGCGTAGCGATAGCGGGAGTTGGGACAGATACGCAGTATTTT.

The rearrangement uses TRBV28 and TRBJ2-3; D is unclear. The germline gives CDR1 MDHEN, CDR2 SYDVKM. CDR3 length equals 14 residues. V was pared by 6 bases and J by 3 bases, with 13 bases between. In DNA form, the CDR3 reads TGTGCCAGCAGCTCTCCTCCGGTAACAGATACGCAGTATTTT. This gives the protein CASSSPPVTDTQYF.

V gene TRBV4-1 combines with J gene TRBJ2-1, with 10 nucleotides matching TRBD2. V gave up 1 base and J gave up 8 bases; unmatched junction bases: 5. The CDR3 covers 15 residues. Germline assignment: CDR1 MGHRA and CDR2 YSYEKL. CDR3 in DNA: TGCGCCAGCAGCCAAGGAGCGGGAGGGCTGGATGAGCAGTTCTTC. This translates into CASSQGAGGLDEQFF.